Below, 2 T cell receptor beta chains from the same sample are listed, as sequenced in a study of blood T cell repertoires in COVID-19. Here immunoSEQ multiplex PCR was the method, and the copy in TCRdb shows in-frame clones only, minus some. The repertoire holds approximately 77,000 clones, with 80% as singletons. Sequencing was performed on peripheral blood. The receptors here all came from a woman in her 70s with acute or convalescent COVID-19.

This sequence joins TRBV29-1 and TRBJ2-3; D remains ambiguous. V lost 3 bases to trimming and J lost 0 bases, with 10 bases between them. CDR1 is SQVTM and CDR2 is ANQGSEA in the germline V gene. CDR3 length: 14 amino acids. The CDR3 sequence: CSVEKETSTDTQYF. The CDR3 DNA sequence: TGCAGCGTTGAGAAGGAGACTAGCACAGATACGCAGTATTTT.

In DNA form, the CDR3 reads TGTGCCAGCAGCTTGGATCGGACAGTCTCTGGGGCCAACGTCCTGACTTTC. This encodes CASSLDRTVSGANVLTF. The chain recombines TRBV5-6 with TRBJ2-6; tentatively, D is TRBD1 (6 bases). Germline values: CDR1 SGHDT, CDR2 YYEEEE. The CDR3 contains 17 residues. Trimming stripped 0 bases from V and 0 bases from J, with 10 bases between.